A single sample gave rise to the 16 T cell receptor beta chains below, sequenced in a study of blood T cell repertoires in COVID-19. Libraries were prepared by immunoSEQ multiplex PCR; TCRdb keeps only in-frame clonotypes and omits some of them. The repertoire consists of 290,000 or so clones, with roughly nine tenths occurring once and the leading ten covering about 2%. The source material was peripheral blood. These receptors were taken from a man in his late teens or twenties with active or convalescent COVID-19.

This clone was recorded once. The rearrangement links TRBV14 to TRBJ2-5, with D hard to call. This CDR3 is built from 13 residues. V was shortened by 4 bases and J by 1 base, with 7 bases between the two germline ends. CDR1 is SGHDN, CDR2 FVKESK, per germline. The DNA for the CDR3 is TGTGCCAGCAGCCCGCGTGCCCAAGAGACCCAGTACTTC. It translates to CASSPRAQETQYF.

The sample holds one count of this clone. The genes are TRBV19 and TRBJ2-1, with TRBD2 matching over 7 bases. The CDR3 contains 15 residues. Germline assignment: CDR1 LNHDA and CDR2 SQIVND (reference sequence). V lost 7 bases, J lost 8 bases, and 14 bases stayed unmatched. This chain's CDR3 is CASTPGGGEGDEQFF. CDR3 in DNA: TGTGCCAGTACCCCCGGCGGGGGAGAGGGAGATGAGCAGTTCTTC.

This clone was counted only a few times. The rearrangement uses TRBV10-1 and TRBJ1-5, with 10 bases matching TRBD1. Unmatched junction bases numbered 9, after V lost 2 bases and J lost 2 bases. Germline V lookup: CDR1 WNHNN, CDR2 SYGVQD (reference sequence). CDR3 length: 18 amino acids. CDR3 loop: CASSEGLTGTGGNQPQHF. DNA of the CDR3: TGCGCCAGCAGTGAGGGGCTTACCGGGACAGGGGGCAATCAGCCCCAGCATTTT.

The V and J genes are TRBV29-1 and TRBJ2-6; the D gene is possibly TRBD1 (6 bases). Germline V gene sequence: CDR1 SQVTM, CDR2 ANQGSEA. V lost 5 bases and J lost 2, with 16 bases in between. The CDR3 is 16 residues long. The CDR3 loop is CSVLGEAGAGANVLTF. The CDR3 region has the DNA TGCAGCGTTCTAGGAGAAGCAGGGGCTGGGGCCAACGTCCTGACTTTC.

CDR3: CASSYRVRSEQYF. In DNA form, the CDR3 reads TGTGCCAGCAGTTATCGTGTACGGAGCGAGCAGTACTTC. The chain recombines TRBV6-5 with TRBJ2-7; no definite D call. Trimming pared 3 bases from V and 6 bases from J, leaving 12 bases between. CDR3 length: 13 amino acids. Germline V CDR1 and CDR2: MNHEY, SVGAGI.

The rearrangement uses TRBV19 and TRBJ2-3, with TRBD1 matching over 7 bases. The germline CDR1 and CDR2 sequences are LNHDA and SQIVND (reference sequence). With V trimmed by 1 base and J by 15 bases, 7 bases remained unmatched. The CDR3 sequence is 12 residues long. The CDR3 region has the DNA TGTGCCAGTAGTATAGCTAGGACAGGCGAATATTTT. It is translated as CASSIARTGEYF.

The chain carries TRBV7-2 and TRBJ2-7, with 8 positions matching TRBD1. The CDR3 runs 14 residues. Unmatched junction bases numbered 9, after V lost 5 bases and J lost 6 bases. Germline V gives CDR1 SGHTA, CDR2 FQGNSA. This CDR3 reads CASSVQGARGEQYF. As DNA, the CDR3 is TGTGCCAGCAGCGTCCAGGGGGCCAGGGGCGAGCAGTACTTC.

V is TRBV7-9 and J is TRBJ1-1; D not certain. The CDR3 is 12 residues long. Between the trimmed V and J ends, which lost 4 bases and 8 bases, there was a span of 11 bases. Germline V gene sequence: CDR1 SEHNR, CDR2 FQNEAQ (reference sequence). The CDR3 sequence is CASSSDLREAFF. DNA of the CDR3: TGTGCCAGCAGCTCGGACTTGCGGGAAGCTTTCTTT.

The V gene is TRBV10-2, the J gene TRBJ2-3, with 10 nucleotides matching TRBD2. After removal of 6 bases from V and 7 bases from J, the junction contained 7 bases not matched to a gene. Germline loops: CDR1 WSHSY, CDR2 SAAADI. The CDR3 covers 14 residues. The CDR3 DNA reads TGCGCCAGCAGGGATAGCGGGGGGCCTCATACGCAGTATTTT. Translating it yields CASRDSGGPHTQYF.

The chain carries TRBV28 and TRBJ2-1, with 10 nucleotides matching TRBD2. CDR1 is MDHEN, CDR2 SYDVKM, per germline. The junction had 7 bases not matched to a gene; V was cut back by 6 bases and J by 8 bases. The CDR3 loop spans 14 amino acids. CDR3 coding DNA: TGTGCCAGCAGATCTAGCGGGAGATCGCATGAGCAGTTCTTC. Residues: CASRSSGRSHEQFF.

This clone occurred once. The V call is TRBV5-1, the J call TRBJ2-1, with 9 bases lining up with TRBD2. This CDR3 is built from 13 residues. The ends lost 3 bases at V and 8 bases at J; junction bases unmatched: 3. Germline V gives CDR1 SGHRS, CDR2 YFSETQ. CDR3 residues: CASSSGLAYEQFF. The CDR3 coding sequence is TGCGCCAGCAGCTCGGGACTAGCATATGAGCAGTTCTTC.

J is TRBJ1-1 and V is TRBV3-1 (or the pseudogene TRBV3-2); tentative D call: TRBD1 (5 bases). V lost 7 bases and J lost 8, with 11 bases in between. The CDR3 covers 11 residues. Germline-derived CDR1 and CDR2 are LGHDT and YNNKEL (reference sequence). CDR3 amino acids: CASIRGKEAFF. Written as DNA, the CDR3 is TGTGCCAGCATACGGGGGAAAGAAGCTTTCTTT.

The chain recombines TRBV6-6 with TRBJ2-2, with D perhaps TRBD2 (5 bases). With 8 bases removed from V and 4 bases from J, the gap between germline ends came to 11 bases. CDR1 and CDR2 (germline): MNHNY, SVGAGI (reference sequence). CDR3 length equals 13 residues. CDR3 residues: CASGQAGTGELFF. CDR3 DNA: TGTGCCAGCGGGCAGGCGGGCACCGGGGAGCTGTTTTTT.

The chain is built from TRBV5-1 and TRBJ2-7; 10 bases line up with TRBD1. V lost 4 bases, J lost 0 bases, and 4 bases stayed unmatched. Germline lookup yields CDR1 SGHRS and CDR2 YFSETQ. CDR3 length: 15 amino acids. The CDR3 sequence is CASSPGTGASYEQYF. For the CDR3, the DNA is TGCGCCAGCAGCCCAGGGACAGGGGCCTCCTACGAGCAGTACTTC.

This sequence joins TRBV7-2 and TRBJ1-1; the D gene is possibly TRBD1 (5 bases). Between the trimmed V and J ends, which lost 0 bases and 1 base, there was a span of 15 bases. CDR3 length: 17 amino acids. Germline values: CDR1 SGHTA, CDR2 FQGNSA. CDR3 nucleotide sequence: TGTGCCAGCAGCTTAGCGCAGGGCAGTAGAACGAACACTGAAGCTTTCTTT. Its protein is CASSLAQGSRTNTEAFF.

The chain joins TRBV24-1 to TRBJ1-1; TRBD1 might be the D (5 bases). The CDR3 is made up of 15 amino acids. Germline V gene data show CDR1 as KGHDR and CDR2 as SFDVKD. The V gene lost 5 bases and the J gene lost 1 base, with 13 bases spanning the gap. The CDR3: CATSAHRQGNTEAFF. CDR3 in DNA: TGTGCCACCAGTGCCCACCGGCAGGGGAACACTGAAGCTTTCTTT.